This T cell receptor beta chain is drawn from a study of OX40 agonist ivuxolimab in advanced cancers. Describing the broader study: The costimulatory receptor OX40 (CD134) was targeted by ivuxolimab, a fully human IgG2 agonistic monoclonal antibody. Intravenous ivuxolimab was administered to patients every 2 weeks at six dose levels: 0.01, 0.1, 0.3, 1.5, 3 and 10 mg/kg. Patients were allowed to have had prior anti-PD-1, anti-PD-L1 or anti-CTLA-4 therapy, and approximately 40% of the dose-escalation patients had been treated with checkpoint inhibitors. The paper reports the monotherapy dose-escalation portion (N of about 50 patients) of the phase I ivuxolimab trial. Among the roughly 54 dose-escalation patients, around 19 had hepatocellular carcinoma, around 15 melanoma, 9 renal cell carcinoma and 9 head and neck cancer. The purpose of peripheral TCRbeta sequencing was to test whether ivuxolimab changed TCR sequence diversity and led to clonal T-cell expansion. In the dose-escalation cohort, roughly four fifths of patients were male, and the mean age was roughly 60 years, with a range of roughly 23 to 85. Partial responses occurred in three dose-escalation patients: two with cutaneous melanoma and one with hepatocellular carcinoma.

A few counts support this clone. The target of this receptor is not known. Base qualities are not provided; no much larger clone lies one nucleotide away. On the study overall, not on this receptor specifically: After ivuxolimab, CD8+ T cells had more expanded clones than CD4+ T cells on average. Low levels of normalized T-cell clonal expansion were also seen in some patients who did not respond. In partial responders in the 0.1-3.0 mg/kg groups, normalized peripheral clonal expansion was found to be among the lowest, especially among CD8+ T cells. The antigen specificity of the peripheral T cells that underwent clonal expansion was not determined. At doses from 0.1 to 3.0 mg/kg, clonal expansion was seen in both CD4+ and CD8+ blood T cells between baseline and week 6.

The trial excluded patients who had a history of autoimmune disease or were on systemic immunosuppression. Peripheral blood for TCR sequencing was collected from all dose cohorts at baseline, on cycle 4 day 1, and on cycle 7 day 1. The samples were drawn from a first-in-human, open-label, multicenter phase I dose-escalation trial of ivuxolimab. Adults with locally advanced or metastatic melanoma, renal cell carcinoma, hepatocellular carcinoma or head and neck squamous cell carcinoma were enrolled in the trial. Before TCR sequencing, CD4+ T cells and CD8+ T cells from peripheral blood were sorted into separate populations. Genomic DNA was isolated from the sorted cells so that the TCRbeta CDR3 region could be sequenced. TCRbeta CDR3 regions were sequenced using the immunoSEQ Assay. Here the immuneACCESS table is served through TCRdb, limited to in-frame sequences with V and J called. Missing clones are a known gap in these copies; in checked studies unresolved V genes cover under half, and the rest lacks a known reason. The sample table shows under 65,000 clones, and around 91% are seen once. The leading ten clones occupy about a tenth of the sample.

This sequence was found in an adult with an advanced solid tumor such as melanoma, head and neck, liver or kidney cancer. The sequenced sample was CD4+ or CD8+ T cells sorted from blood, obtained in a trial of the OX40 agonist ivuxolimab.

The DNA sequence is given as TGTGCCAGCAGCCAAGAGGGACAAGTCACAGATACGCAGTATTTT. Translated, it reads CASSQEGQVTDTQYF. The sequence is built from TRBV4-2 and TRBJ2-3; TRBD1 is a possible D gene, resting on 6 matching bases. The CDR3 covers 15 residues, taking in both the cysteine and the phenylalanine. Just the 45-base CDR3 DNA is kept, in frame starting at base 1. V and J are truncated by 0 bases and 2 bases respectively, leaving an intervening sequence of 9 bases. In the germline V gene, CDR1 corresponds to LGHNA and CDR2 to YNFKEQ.